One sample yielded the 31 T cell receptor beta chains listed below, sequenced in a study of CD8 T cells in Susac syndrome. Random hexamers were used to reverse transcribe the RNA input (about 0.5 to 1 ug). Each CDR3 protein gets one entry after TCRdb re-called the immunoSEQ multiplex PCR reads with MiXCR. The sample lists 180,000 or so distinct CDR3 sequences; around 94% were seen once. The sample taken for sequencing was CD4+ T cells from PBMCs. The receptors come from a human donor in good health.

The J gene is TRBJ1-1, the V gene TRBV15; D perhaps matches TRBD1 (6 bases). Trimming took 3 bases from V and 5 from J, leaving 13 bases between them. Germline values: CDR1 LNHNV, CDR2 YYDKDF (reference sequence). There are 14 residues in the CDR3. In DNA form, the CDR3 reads TGTGCCACCAGCAGGGTGGGGGCAGGGACTGAAGCTTTCTTT. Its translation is CATSRVGAGTEAFF.

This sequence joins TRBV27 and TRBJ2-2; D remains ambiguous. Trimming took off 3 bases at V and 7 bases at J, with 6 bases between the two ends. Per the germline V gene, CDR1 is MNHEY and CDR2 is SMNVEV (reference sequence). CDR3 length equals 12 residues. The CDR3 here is CASSFRVGELFF. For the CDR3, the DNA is TGTGCCAGCAGTTTTCGGGTCGGGGAGCTGTTTTTT.

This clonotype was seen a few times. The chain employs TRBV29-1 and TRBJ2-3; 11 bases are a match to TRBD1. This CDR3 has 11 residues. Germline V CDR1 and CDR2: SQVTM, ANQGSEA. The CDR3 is CRAGQGETQYF. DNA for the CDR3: TGCAGGGCGGGACAGGGGGAGACGCAGTATTTT.

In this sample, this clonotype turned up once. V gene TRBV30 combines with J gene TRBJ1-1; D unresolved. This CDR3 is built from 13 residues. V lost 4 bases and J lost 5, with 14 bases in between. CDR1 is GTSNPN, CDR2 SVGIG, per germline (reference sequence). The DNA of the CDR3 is TGTGCCTGGAAGCAACAAGATCGGACTGAAGCTTTCTTT. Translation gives CAWKQQDRTEAFF.

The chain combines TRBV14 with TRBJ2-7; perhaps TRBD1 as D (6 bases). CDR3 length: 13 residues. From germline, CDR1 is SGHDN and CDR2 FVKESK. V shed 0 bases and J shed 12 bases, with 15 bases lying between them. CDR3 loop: CASSQDQGSPGYF. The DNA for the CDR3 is TGTGCCAGCAGCCAAGATCAGGGGAGCCCCGGGTACTTC.

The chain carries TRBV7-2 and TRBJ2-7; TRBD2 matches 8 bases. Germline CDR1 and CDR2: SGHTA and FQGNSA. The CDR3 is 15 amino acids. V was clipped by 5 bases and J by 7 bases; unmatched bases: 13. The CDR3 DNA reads TGTGCCAGCAGCAACCAGCGGGGGCCCTTAGGGGAGCAGTACTTC. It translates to CASSNQRGPLGEQYF.

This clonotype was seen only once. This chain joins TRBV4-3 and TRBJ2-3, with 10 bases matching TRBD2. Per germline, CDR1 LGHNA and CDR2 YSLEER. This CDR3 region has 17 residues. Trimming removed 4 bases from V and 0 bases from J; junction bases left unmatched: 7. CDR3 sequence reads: CASSPRTSGFSTDTQYF. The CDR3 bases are TGCGCCAGCAGCCCCCGGACTAGCGGTTTTAGCACAGATACGCAGTATTTT.

CDR3 residues: CASSARLAAADTQYF. The CDR3 DNA is TGTGCCAGCAGCGCCAGACTAGCGGCAGCAGATACGCAGTATTTT. The chain carries TRBV9 and TRBJ2-3; 9 bases line up with TRBD2. V shed 3 bases and J 4 bases; nucleotides not matched to a gene: 6. The CDR3 has 15 amino acids. CDR1 is SGDLS, CDR2 YYNGEE, per germline. Drawing the rest from reference TRBV9 and TRBJ2-3, the complete variable domain is DSGVTQTPKHLITATGQRVTLRCSPRSGDLSVYWYQQSLDQGLQFLIQYYNGEERAKGNILERFSAQQFPDLHSELNLSSLELGDSALYFCASSARLAAADTQYFGPGTRLTVL.

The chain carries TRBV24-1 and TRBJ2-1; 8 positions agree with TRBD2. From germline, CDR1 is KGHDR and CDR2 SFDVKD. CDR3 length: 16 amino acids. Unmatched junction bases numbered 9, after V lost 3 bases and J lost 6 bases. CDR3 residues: CATSDPRGELSNEQFF. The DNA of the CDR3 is TGTGCCACCAGTGATCCGCGGGGGGAGCTGAGCAATGAGCAGTTCTTC.

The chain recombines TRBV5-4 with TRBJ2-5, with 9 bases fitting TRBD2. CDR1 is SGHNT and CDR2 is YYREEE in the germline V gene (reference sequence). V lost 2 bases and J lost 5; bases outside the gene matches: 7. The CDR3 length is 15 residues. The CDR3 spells CASSFKLAGQETQYF. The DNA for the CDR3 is TGTGCCAGCAGCTTTAAACTAGCGGGCCAGGAGACCCAGTACTTC.

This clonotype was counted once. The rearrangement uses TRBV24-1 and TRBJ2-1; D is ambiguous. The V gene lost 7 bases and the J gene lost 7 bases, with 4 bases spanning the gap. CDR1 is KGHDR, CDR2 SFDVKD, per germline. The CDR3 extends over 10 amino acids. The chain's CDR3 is CATRANEQFF. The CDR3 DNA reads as TGTGCCACCAGGGCAAATGAGCAGTTCTTC.

The DNA of the CDR3 is TGTGCCAGCTCACCTATGGACCTAGGGAACACCGGGGAGCTGTTTTTT. Amino acid sequence: CASSPMDLGNTGELFF. The gene calls are TRBV18 and TRBJ2-2; D is undetermined. The CDR3 spans 16 residues. The germline V and J ends were trimmed by 3 bases and 1 base, with 12 bases remaining between them. Germline-derived CDR1 and CDR2 are KGHSH and LQKENI.

The CDR3 protein is CASSRSGGPEGDTQYF. For the CDR3, the DNA is TGTGCCAGCAGTCGGAGCGGGGGCCCGGAGGGAGATACGCAGTATTTT. J is TRBJ2-3 and V is TRBV12-3 or TRBV12-4; 8 bases align to TRBD2. CDR3 length equals 16 residues. Trimming took 5 bases from V and 5 from J; bases not matched to a gene: 12.

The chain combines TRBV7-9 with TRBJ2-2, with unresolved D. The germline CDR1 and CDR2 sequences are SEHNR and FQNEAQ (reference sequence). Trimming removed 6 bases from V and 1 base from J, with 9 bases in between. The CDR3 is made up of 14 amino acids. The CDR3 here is CASSDIWNTGELFF. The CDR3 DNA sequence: TGTGCCAGCAGTGACATCTGGAACACCGGGGAGCTGTTTTTT.

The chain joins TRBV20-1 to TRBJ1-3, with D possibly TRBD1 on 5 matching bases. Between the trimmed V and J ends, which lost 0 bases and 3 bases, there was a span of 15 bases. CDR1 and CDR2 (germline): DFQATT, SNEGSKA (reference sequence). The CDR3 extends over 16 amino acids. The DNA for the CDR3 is TGCAGTGCTAGAGATGGGGCCCAGGGAGGTGGAAACACCATATATTTT. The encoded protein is CSARDGAQGGGNTIYF.

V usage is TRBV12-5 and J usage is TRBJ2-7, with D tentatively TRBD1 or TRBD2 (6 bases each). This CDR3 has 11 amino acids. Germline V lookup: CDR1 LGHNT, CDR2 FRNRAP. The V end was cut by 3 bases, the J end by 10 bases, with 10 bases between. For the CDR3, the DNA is TGTGCTAGTGGTTTCACGGGGGCACAGTACTTC. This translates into CASGFTGAQYF.

The CDR3 sequence: CSVSSDTQYF. The CDR3, as DNA: TGCAGTGTCTCTAGCGATACGCAGTATTTT. J is TRBJ2-3 and V is TRBV20-1; a possible D gene is TRBD2 (5 bases). Germline lookup yields CDR1 DFQATT and CDR2 SNEGSKA (reference sequence). The CDR3 contains 10 residues. With 7 bases removed from V and 6 bases from J, the gap between germline ends came to 8 bases.

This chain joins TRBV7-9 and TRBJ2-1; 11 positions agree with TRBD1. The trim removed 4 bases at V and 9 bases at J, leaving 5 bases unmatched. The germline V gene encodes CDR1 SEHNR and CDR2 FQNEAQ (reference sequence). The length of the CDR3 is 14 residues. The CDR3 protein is CASSSPGQGVEQFF. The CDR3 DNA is TGTGCCAGCAGCTCTCCGGGACAGGGGGTTGAGCAGTTCTTC. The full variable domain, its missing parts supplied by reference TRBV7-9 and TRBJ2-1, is DTGVSQNPRHKITKRGQNVTFRCDPISEHNRLYWYRQTLGQGPEFLTYFQNEAQLEKSRLLSDRFSAERPKGSFSTLEIQRTEQGDSAMYLCASSSPGQGVEQFFGPGTRLTVL.

The chain's CDR3 is CSASTTREEQFF. The CDR3 DNA sequence: TGCAGTGCTAGCACGACTAGAGAGGAGCAGTTCTTC. The V and J genes are TRBV20-1 and TRBJ2-1, with a possible D match to TRBD2 (6 bases). The length of the CDR3 is 12 residues. V was shortened by 3 bases and J by 10 bases, with 13 bases between the two germline ends. Germline CDR1 reads DFQATT; CDR2 reads SNEGSKA (reference sequence).

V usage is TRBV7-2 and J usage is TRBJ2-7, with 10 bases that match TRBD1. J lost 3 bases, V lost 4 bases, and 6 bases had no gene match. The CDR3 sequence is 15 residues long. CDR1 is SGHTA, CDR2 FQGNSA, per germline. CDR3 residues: CASSSPDRGHYEQYF. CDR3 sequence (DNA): TGTGCCAGCAGCTCCCCTGACAGGGGGCACTACGAGCAGTACTTC. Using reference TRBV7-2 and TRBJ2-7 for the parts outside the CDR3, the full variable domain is GAGVSQSPSNKVTEKGKDVELRCDPISGHTALYWYRQSLGQGLEFLIYFQGNSAPDKSGLPSDRFSAERTGGSVSTLTIQRTQQEDSAVYLCASSSPDRGHYEQYFGPGTRLTVT.

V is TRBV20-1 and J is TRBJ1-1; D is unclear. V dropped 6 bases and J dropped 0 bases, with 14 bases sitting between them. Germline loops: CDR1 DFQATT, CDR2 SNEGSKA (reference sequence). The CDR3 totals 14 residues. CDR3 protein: CSAPQAGVNTEAFF. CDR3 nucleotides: TGCAGTGCCCCCCAGGCGGGAGTGAACACTGAAGCTTTCTTT.

Here the CDR3 reads CSAHRTGDYGYTF. The CDR3 nucleotides read TGCAGTGCTCATAGGACAGGGGATTATGGCTACACCTTC. This sequence joins TRBV20-1 and TRBJ1-2, with TRBD1 matching over 9 bases. The CDR3 totals 13 residues. The junction had 6 bases not matched to a gene; V was cut back by 5 bases and J by 5 bases. Per the germline V gene, CDR1 is DFQATT and CDR2 is SNEGSKA (reference sequence).

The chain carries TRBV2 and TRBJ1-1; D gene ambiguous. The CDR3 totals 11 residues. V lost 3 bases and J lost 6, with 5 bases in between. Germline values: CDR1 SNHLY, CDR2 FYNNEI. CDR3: CASSEWAEAFF. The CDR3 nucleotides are TGTGCCAGCAGTGAGTGGGCTGAAGCTTTCTTT. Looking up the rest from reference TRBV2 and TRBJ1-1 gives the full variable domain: EPEVTQTPSHQVTQMGQEVILRCVPISNHLYFYWYRQILGQKVEFLVSFYNNEISEKSEIFDDQFSVERPDGSNFTLKIRSTKLEDSAMYFCASSEWAEAFFGQGTRLTVV.

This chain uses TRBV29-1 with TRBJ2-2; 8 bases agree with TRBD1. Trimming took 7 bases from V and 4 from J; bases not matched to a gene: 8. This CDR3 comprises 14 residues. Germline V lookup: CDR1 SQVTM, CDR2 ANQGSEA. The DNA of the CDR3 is TGCAGCGGGCGACAGGGGACGGGCACCGGGGAGCTGTTTTTT. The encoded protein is CSGRQGTGTGELFF.

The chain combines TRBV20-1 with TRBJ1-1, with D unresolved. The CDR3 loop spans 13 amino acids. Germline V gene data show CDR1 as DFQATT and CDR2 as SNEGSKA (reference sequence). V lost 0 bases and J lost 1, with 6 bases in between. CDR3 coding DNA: TGCAGTGCTAGAGATGTGTCGAACACTGAAGCTTTCTTT. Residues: CSARDVSNTEAFF.

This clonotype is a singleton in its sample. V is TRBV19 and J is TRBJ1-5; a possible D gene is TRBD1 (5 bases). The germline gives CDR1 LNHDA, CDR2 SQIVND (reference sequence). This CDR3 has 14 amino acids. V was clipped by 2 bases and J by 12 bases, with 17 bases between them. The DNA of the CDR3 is TGTGCCAGTAGTATACTGGTCAGGGAGGGAAGCCAGCATTTT. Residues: CASSILVREGSQHF.

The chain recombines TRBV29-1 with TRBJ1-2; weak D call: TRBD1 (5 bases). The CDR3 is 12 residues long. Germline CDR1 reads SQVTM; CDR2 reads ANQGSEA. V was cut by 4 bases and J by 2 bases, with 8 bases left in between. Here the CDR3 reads CSVGRGNYGYTF. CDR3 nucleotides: TGCAGCGTTGGGCGGGGGAACTATGGCTACACCTTC.

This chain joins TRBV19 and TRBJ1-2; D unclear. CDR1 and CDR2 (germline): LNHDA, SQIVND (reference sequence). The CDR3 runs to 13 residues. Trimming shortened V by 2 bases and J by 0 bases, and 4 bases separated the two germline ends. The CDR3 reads CASSIQTNYGYTF. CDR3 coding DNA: TGTGCCAGTAGTATACAGACTAACTATGGCTACACCTTC.

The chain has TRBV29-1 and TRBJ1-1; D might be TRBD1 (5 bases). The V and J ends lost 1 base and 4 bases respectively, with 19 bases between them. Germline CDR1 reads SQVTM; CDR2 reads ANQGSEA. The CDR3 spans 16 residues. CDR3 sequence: CSVEVFRPGGVTEAFF. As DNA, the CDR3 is TGCAGCGTTGAAGTGTTTAGGCCCGGGGGGGTCACTGAAGCTTTCTTT.

CDR3 sequence (DNA): TGTGCCACCAGCAGAGATTGGATTACGGGGGGTGCGAATGAGCAGTTCTTC. Translation gives CATSRDWITGGANEQFF. J is TRBJ2-1 and V is TRBV15; 7 bases are a match to TRBD2. Germline CDR1 LNHNV, CDR2 YYDKDF (reference sequence). The V segment lost 0 bases and the J segment 7 bases; nucleotides outside the gene matches: 12. The CDR3 covers 17 residues.

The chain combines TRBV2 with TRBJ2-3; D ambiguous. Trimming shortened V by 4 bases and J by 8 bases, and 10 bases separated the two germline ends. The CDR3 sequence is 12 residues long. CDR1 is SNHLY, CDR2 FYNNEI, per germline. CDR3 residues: CASSATAVTQYF. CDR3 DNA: TGTGCCAGCAGTGCGACGGCGGTTACGCAGTATTTT.